The present T cell receptor beta chain was sequenced within a study of T-cell memory formation after mild COVID-19. V lost 2 bases and J lost 1, with 9 bases in between. The CDR3 has 14 amino acids. TCRdb itself ran the 5' RACE reads through MiXCR, one entry per CDR3 protein. In the table there are around 310,000 distinct CDR3 sequences, less than 25% of which are singletons. This sequence originates from a man aged 18 to 30 who had mild COVID-19 (a few samples of this study predate the infection). Cell type and time point are not known. This chain connects TRBV12-3 or TRBV12-4 to TRBJ2-7; D is undetermined. The sample taken for sequencing was PBMCs or a T cell subset sorted from them (not recorded which). The CDR3 nucleotides read TGTGCCAGCAGTTTATCAGGTCTTTCCTACGAGCAGTACTTC. This sequence encodes CASSLSGLSYEQYF.